The rows below give T cell receptor beta chains drawn from one sample of a study of T cells in Graves' hyperthyroidism and ophthalmopathy. TCRdb itself ran the multiplex PCR reads through MiXCR, one entry per CDR3 protein. The sample shows around 430,000 distinct CDR3 sequences, under 15% of them seen only once. The source material was blood. The receptors shown here come from a woman in her 30s with Graves' hyperthyroidism. CDR3s include the opening cysteine and the closing phenylalanine or tryptophan. D genes are given only for firm matches. Only some rows state a clone size, as once, few, many or a class for expanded clones.

d_call clone_size j_call v_call cdr3_aa cdr3_nt
- - TRBJ2-1 TRBV4-1 CASSQELRVRVEQFF TGCGCCAGCAGCCAAGAGTTGCGGGTAAGGGTTGAGCAGTTCTTC
- few TRBJ2-7 TRBV7-2 CASSLVANEQYF TGTGCCAGCAGCTTAGTGGCCAACGAGCAGTACTTC
TRBD2 - TRBJ2-7 TRBV20-1 CSARWLAANYEQYF TGCAGTGCTAGATGGCTAGCGGCAAACTACGAGCAGTACTTC
- - TRBJ2-1 TRBV5-4 CASSFDETHEQFF TGTGCCAGCAGCTTTGACGAAACCCATGAGCAGTTCTTC
- many TRBJ2-7 TRBV6-1 CASSERGREREQYF TGTGCCAGCAGTGAACGGGGAAGGGAGCGTGAGCAGTACTTC
- many TRBJ2-1 TRBV27 CASSSIAVSYNEQFF TGTGCCAGCAGTTCAATAGCGGTCTCCTACAATGAGCAGTTCTTC
- few TRBJ2-7 TRBV5-1 CASSYSHEQYF TGCGCCAGCAGCTACTCCCACGAGCAGTACTTC
- - TRBJ2-7 TRBV7-8 CASSLVLVGSGDEQYF TGTGCCAGCAGCTTAGTTTTGGTAGGGTCCGGCGACGAGCAGTACTTC
- many TRBJ2-1 TRBV11-3 CASAESSYNEQFF TGTGCCAGCGCGGAAAGCTCCTACAATGAGCAGTTCTTC
- - TRBJ1-5 TRBV6-1 CAGFEGPGQPQHF TGTGCCGGCTTTGAGGGCCCGGGTCAGCCCCAGCATTTT
- - TRBJ1-4 TRBV5-1 CASGLRGQSNEKLFF TGCGCCAGCGGCCTACGGGGGCAGAGTAATGAAAAACTGTTTTTT
- few TRBJ1-4 TRBV5-6 CASSWMNEKLFF TGTGCCAGCAGCTGGATGAATGAAAAACTGTTTTTT
- many TRBJ1-1 TRBV6-1 CASSESRSIEAFF TGTGCCAGCAGTGAATCAAGGAGCATTGAAGCTTTCTTT
TRBD1 many TRBJ2-5 TRBV12-3/TRBV12-4 CASSSGTGQETQYF TGTGCCAGCAGTTCCGGGACAGGGCAAGAGACCCAGTACTTC
- - TRBJ2-7 TRBV7-6 CASSPKGIGEQYF TGTGCCAGCAGCCCGAAGGGGATTGGGGAGCAGTACTTC
- few TRBJ2-7 TRBV15 CATSPQFLAVQSYEQYF TGTGCCACCAGCCCCCAGTTCCTAGCCGTACAATCCTACGAGCAGTACTTC
TRBD2 - TRBJ2-3 TRBV7-2 CASSLLAGWGDTQYF TGTGCCAGCAGCTTATTAGCGGGGTGGGGGGATACGCAGTATTTT
- many TRBJ2-3 TRBV5-5 CASSLRSNTDTQYF TGTGCCAGCAGCTTACGGTCGAACACAGATACGCAGTATTTT
TRBD1 few TRBJ1-1 TRBV12-3/TRBV12-4 CASSSDRGIAEAFF TGTGCCAGCAGTTCGGACAGGGGAATCGCTGAAGCTTTCTTT
- many TRBJ2-7 TRBV20-1 CSANPGTLYEQYF TGCAGTGCTAATCCGGGGACACTCTACGAGCAGTACTTC
- - TRBJ1-4 TRBV30 CAWSVEGVKLFF TGTGCCTGGAGTGTAGAGGGGGTTAAACTGTTTTTT
TRBD2 - TRBJ2-1 TRBV25-1 CASSATGTSGRAYNEQFF TGTGCCAGCAGTGCCACCGGGACTAGCGGGAGGGCCTACAATGAGCAGTTCTTC
- - TRBJ1-1 TRBV30 CAWMLMEFFNTEAFF TGTGCCTGGATGCTCATGGAGTTTTTCAACACTGAAGCTTTCTTT
- - TRBJ2-7 TRBV28 CASSFSLVGSGRTYEQYF TGTGCCAGCAGTTTCTCACTAGTGGGGAGCGGCAGGACTTACGAGCAGTACTTC
- many TRBJ1-2 TRBV27 CASSRREDYGYTF TGTGCCAGCAGTCGGAGGGAAGACTATGGCTACACCTTC
TRBD1 many TRBJ2-1 TRBV5-1 CASSRSGTATTNEQFF TGCGCCAGCAGCAGGTCCGGGACAGCAACTACCAATGAGCAGTTCTTC
- many TRBJ2-7 TRBV15 CATSRDRGAYEQYF TGTGCCACCAGCAGAGACAGGGGGGCCTACGAGCAGTACTTC
- many TRBJ1-5 TRBV2 CASSWDNYSNQPQHF TGTGCCAGCAGTTGGGACAATTATAGCAATCAGCCCCAGCATTTT
- many TRBJ1-5 TRBV24-1 CATSDRKNQPQHF TGTGCCACCAGTGACCGCAAGAATCAGCCCCAGCATTTT
- many TRBJ2-7 TRBV29-1 CSVEVGNEQYF TGCAGCGTTGAAGTTGGCAACGAGCAGTACTTC
- many TRBJ2-1 TRBV7-8 CASSLSRQQFF TGTGCCAGCAGCTTATCTCGTCAGCAGTTCTTC
- few TRBJ2-1 TRBV12-3/TRBV12-4 CASSLSPVNEQFF TGTGCCAGCAGTTTGTCTCCCGTTAATGAGCAGTTCTTC
TRBD2 many TRBJ2-5 TRBV18 CASSPGLAGVGGQETQYF TGTGCCAGCTCTCCCGGACTAGCGGGAGTAGGGGGACAAGAGACCCAGTACTTC
TRBD2 many TRBJ2-5 TRBV27 CASSPRLAGETQYF TGTGCCAGCAGTCCGCGACTAGCGGGTGAGACCCAGTACTTC
TRBD1 many TRBJ2-1 TRBV2 CAVRQGPHEQFF TGTGCCGTCCGACAGGGGCCCCATGAGCAGTTCTTC
- few TRBJ1-2 TRBV11-2 CASSLEWSGLGYTF TGTGCCAGCAGCTTGGAGTGGTCTGGTCTTGGCTACACCTTC
TRBD1 few TRBJ2-1 TRBV20-1 CSAGQGGYNEQFF TGCAGTGCCGGACAGGGGGGCTACAATGAGCAGTTCTTC
- - TRBJ2-1 TRBV5-8 CASSLEPGPLRGNEQFF TGTGCCAGCAGCTTGGAACCGGGACCACTAAGGGGGAATGAGCAGTTCTTC
- many TRBJ2-1 TRBV5-1 CASSPRTEPYNEQFF TGCGCCAGCAGCCCACGGACAGAGCCCTACAATGAGCAGTTCTTC
TRBD2 many TRBJ2-2 TRBV5-1 CASSLASGNTGELFF TGCGCCAGCAGCTTGGCTAGCGGGAACACCGGGGAGCTGTTTTTT
- many TRBJ2-1 TRBV3-1 CACSGTASSYNEQFF TGTGCCTGCTCCGGGACTGCAAGCTCCTACAATGAGCAGTTCTTC
- many TRBJ1-6 TRBV20-1 CSANLGGVNSPLHF TGCAGTGCAAATTTGGGCGGAGTTAATTCACCCCTCCACTTT
- many TRBJ1-3 TRBV12-3/TRBV12-4 CASSYISGNTIYF TGTGCCAGCAGTTATATCTCTGGAAACACCATATATTTT
- many TRBJ1-1 TRBV2 CASSEGGPERLNTEAFF TGTGCCAGCAGTGAAGGTGGGCCAGAACGGCTGAACACTGAAGCTTTCTTT
- - TRBJ1-5 TRBV20-1 CSARDPRANNQPQHF TGCAGTGCTAGAGATCCCAGGGCCAACAATCAGCCCCAGCATTTT
TRBD1 - TRBJ1-4 TRBV29-1 CSVARGQLNEKLFF TGCAGCGTTGCTCGGGGACAGCTTAATGAAAAACTGTTTTTT
TRBD1 few TRBJ2-7 TRBV10-3 CAIRPGQGIYEQYF TGTGCCATCAGACCTGGACAGGGGATTTACGAGCAGTACTTC
TRBD2 many TRBJ2-3 TRBV11-2 CASISRRETDTQYF TGTGCCAGCATCTCCCGGCGGGAGACAGATACGCAGTATTTT
TRBD1 many TRBJ2-2 TRBV18 CASSPMGQPNTGELFF TGTGCCAGCTCACCGATGGGACAGCCGAACACCGGGGAGCTGTTTTTT
- many TRBJ2-7 TRBV12-3/TRBV12-4 CASSVTGNEQYF TGTGCCAGCAGTGTAACAGGGAACGAGCAGTACTTC
- few TRBJ2-1 TRBV2 CASSDTGLGESHNEQFF TGTGCCAGCAGTGACACAGGACTGGGGGAGAGTCACAATGAGCAGTTCTTC
- few TRBJ2-3 TRBV29-1 CSVDSTITSTDTQYF TGCAGCGTTGACAGTACGATCACTAGCACAGATACGCAGTATTTT
TRBD1 many TRBJ1-5 TRBV2 CASAGGQGSQPQHF TGTGCCAGCGCAGGGGGACAGGGAAGTCAGCCCCAGCATTTT
TRBD2 many TRBJ2-1 TRBV28 CASSLFRGGRTYNEQFF TGTGCCAGCAGTCTATTTAGGGGCGGGAGAACATACAATGAGCAGTTCTTC
TRBD1 - TRBJ2-5 TRBV19 CASSMDRQETQYF TGTGCCAGTAGTATGGACAGGCAAGAGACCCAGTACTTC
- - TRBJ1-4 TRBV24-1 CATSEPGEKLFF TGTGCCACCAGTGAACCGGGTGAAAAACTGTTTTTT